The clone carrying this T cell receptor beta chain was seen ten or more times. Its cognate antigen is unknown. Sample time point: patch test 2, 6 weeks after DPC sensitization. Treatment defined: therapeutic diphenylcyclopropenone sensitization with weekly scalp DPC. This entry belongs to a study of human T cells and chemical hapten exposure. Study-level information: The study patch tested 0.01% DPC on the upper back and read results at 6 days.

Individual cDNA molecules in this library carried unique molecular identifiers. TCRdb re-derived calls from the RACE reads in MiXCR, one entry per CDR3 protein. This sample yields about 80,000 distinct CDR3 sequences, of which around a tenth are seen a single time; roughly 1.5% belongs to the top ten. This CDR3 has 22 residues. V shed 2 bases and J 0 bases; nucleotides not matched to a gene: 21. The germline V gene has CDR1 SEHNR and CDR2 FQNEAQ (reference sequence). Findings and caveats of the study: TCRs above 1 in 1000 frequency stayed constant with DPC sensitization.

This TCR was recovered from a man younger than 35 with alopecia areata. Some clones in this sample may be carry-over from other donors' samples. Sample: whole blood, taken in connection with sensitization to the hapten diphenylcyclopropenone (DPC). The chain uses TRBV7-9 and TRBJ2-1, with 8 bases fitting TRBD1. The CDR3 reads CASSLYRSWGQAVRSSYNEQFF. The DNA of the CDR3 is TGTGCCAGCAGCTTATATAGGTCTTGGGGACAGGCGGTTAGGTCCTCCTACAATGAGCAGTTCTTC.